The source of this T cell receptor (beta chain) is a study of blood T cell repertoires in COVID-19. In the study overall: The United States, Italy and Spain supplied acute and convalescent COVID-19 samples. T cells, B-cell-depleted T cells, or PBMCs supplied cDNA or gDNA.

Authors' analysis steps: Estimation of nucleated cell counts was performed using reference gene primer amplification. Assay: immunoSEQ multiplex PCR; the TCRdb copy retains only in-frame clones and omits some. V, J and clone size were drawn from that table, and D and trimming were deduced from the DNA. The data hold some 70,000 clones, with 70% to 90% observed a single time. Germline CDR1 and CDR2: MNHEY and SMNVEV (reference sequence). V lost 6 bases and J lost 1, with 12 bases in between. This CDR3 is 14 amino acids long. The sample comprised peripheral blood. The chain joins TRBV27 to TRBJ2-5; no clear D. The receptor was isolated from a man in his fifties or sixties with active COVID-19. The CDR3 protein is CASRRSYLQETQYF. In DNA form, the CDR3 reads TGTGCCAGCAGACGTAGTTACCTCCAAGAGACCCAGTACTTC.